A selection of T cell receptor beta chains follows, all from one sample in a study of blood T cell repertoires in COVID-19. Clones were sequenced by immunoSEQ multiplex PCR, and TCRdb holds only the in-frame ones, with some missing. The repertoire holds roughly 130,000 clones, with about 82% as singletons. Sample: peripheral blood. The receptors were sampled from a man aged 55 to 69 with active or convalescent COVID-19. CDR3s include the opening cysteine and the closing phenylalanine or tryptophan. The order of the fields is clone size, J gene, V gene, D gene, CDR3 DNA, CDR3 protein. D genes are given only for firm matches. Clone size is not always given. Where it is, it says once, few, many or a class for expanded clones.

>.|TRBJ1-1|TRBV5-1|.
TGCGCCAGCAGTAAAGAGAGTCTGAACACTGAAGCTTTCTTT
CASSKESLNTEAFF
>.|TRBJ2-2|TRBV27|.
TGTGCCAGCAGTTTAGGCGGGGTGTGGGGCGCGAACACCGGGGAGCTGTTTTTT
CASSLGGVWGANTGELFF
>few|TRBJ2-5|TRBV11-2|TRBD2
TGTGCCAGCAGCCCTGCAGCGGGGGGCGCCGGGAGGGAGACCCAGTACTTC
CASSPAAGGAGRETQYF
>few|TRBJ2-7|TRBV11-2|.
TGTGCCAGCAGCTTAGAGAGCTCCTACGAGCAGTACTTC
CASSLESSYEQYF
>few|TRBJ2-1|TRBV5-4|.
TGTGCCAGCAGCTCTAATACAGGGGAGGTAGGCAATGAGCAGTTCTTC
CASSSNTGEVGNEQFF
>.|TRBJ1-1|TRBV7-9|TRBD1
TGTGCCAGCAGCAAGGACAGGGGGCCTGAAGCTTTCTTT
CASSKDRGPEAFF
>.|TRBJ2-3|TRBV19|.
TGTGCCAGTAGTAGTAGAGGGCGCACAGATACGCAGTATTTT
CASSSRGRTDTQYF
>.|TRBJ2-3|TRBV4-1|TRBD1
TGCGCCAGCAGCCAAACTGGGACAGGGGGTAGAGATACGCAGTATTTT
CASSQTGTGGRDTQYF
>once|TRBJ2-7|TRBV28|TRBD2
TGTGCCAGCAGTTTGGGGGGGGTAGCGGGAGGGCCGTACTTC
CASSLGGVAGGPYF
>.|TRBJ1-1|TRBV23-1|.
TGCGCCAGCAGTCAATCTAATCCGCGAGACACTGAAGCTTTCTTT
CASSQSNPRDTEAFF
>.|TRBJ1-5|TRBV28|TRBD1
TGTGCCAGCAGTTTGACAGGGGAGCAGCCCCAGCATTTT
CASSLTGEQPQHF
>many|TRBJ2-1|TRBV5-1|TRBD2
TGCGCCAGCAGCTTGCTAGCGGGAGGGCCGGGTGAGCAGTTCTTC
CASSLLAGGPGEQFF
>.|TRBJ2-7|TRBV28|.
TGTGCCAGCACCCTAGACAGGATGTCAACCTACGAGCAGTACTTC
CASTLDRMSTYEQYF
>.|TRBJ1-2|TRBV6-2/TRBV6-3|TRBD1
TGTGCCAGCAGTTATCTCCGATCCGGGACAGGGGCCTATGGCTACACCTTC
CASSYLRSGTGAYGYTF
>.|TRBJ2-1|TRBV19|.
TGTGCCAGTAGGTCCACGGACTACTCCTACAATGAGCAGTTCTTC
CASRSTDYSYNEQFF
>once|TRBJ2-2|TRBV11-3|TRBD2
TGCGCCAGCAGCTTGGGCGGGCGGGGGGCCGGGGAGCTGTTTTTT
CASSLGGRGAGELFF
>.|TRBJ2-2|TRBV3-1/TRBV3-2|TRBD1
TGTGCCAGCAGCCCGGAATACTGGACAGGTAACACCGGGGAGCTGTTTTTT
CASSPEYWTGNTGELFF
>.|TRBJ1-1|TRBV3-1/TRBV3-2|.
TGTGCCAGCAGCATTTCCATTTACACTGAAGCTTTCTTT
CASSISIYTEAFF
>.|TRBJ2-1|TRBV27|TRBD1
TGTGCCAGCAGTCCTACCATAGGCAGGGGGCTCAATGAGCAGTTCTTC
CASSPTIGRGLNEQFF
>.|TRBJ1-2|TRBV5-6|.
TGTGCCAGCAGCCGGGGACTGGGTGGTGGCTACACCTTC
CASSRGLGGGYTF
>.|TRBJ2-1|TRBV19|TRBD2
TGTGCCAGTACCGAGATAGGGACTAGCTACAATGAGCAGTTCTTC
CASTEIGTSYNEQFF
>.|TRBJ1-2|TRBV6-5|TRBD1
TGTGCCAGCAGACGACAGGGGGCGCTTGGCTACACCTTC
CASRRQGALGYTF
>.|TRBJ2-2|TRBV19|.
TGTGCCAGTAGTAGACTAGAGGGCACCGGGGAGCTGTTTTTT
CASSRLEGTGELFF
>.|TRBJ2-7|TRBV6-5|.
TGTGCCAGCAGCCCAACATGGAGCCCCGAGCAGTACTTC
CASSPTWSPEQYF
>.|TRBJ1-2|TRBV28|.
TGTGCCAGCATCTCGGGGGGGCTGGGCTATGGCTACACCTTC
CASISGGLGYGYTF
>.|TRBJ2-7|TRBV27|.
TGTGCCAGCAGTTTATCTGGCAGGGCCTACGAGCAGTACTTC
CASSLSGRAYEQYF
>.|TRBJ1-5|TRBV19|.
TGTGCCAGTAGTATTCGCCGAGGACAGAAAAACCGGCCCCAGCATTTT
CASSIRRGQKNRPQHF
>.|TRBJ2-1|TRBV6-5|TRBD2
TGTGCCAGCAGTTACTCCCTTGTGGGGGGGGAGGATGAGCAGTTCTTC
CASSYSLVGGEDEQFF
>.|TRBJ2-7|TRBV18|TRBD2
TGTGCCAGCTCATCGGGACTAGCGGGAGGGCCAACAGACGAGCAGTACTTC
CASSSGLAGGPTDEQYF
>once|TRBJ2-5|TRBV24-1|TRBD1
TGTGCCACCAGTGAACCTGACAGGGACGGAGAGACCCAGTACTTC
CATSEPDRDGETQYF
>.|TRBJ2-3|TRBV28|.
TGTGCCAGCAGGAAACAGGGCGCCCAGTTTGACACAGATACGCAGTATTTT
CASRKQGAQFDTDTQYF
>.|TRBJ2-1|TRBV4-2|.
TGTGCCAGCAGCCAAGAAGGGGACTCCATCGACGAGCAGTTCTTC
CASSQEGDSIDEQFF